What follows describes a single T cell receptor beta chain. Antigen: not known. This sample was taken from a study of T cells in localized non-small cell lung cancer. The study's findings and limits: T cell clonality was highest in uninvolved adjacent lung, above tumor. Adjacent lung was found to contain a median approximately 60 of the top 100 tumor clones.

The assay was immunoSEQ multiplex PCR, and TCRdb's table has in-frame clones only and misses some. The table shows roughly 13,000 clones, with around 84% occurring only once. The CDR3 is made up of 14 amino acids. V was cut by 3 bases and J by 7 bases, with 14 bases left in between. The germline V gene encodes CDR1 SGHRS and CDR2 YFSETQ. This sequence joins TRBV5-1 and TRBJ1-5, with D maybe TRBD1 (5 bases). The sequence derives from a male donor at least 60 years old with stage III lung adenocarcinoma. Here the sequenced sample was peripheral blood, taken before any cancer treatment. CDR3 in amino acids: CASSWLGGEQPQHF. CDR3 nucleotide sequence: TGCGCCAGCAGCTGGCTTGGGGGAGAGCAGCCCCAGCATTTT.